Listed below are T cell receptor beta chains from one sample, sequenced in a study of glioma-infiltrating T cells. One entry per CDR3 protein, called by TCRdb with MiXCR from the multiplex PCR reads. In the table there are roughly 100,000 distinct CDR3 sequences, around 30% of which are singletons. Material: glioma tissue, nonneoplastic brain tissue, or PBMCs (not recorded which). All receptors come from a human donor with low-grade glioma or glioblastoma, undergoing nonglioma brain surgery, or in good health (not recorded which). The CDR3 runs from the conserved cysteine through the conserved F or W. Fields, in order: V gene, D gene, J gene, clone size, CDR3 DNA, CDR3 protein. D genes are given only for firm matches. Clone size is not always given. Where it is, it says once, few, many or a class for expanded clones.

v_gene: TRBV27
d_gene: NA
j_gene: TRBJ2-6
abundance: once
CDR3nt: TGTGGCAGCAGTGGGGTTTCGGGGGCCAACGTCCTGACTTTC
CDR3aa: CGSSGVSGANVLTF

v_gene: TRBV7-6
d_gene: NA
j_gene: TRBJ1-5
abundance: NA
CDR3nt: TGTGCCAGCAGCTTATATAGCAATCAGACCCAGCGTTTT
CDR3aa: CASSLYSNQTQRF

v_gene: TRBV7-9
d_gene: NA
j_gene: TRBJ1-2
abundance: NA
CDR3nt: TGTGCCAGCAGCTTAGGGGCATCGGTCGGCTACACCTTC
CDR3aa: CASSLGASVGYTF

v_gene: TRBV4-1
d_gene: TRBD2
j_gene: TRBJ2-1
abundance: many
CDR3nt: TGCGCCAGCAGCCATTTTAGCGGGGGGTACAATGAGCAGTTCTTC
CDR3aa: CASSHFSGGYNEQFF

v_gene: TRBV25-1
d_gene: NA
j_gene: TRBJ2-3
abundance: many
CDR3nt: TGTGCCAGCAGTGAAGCGGGGGCGGGGGCAGATACGCAGTATTTT
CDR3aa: CASSEAGAGADTQYF

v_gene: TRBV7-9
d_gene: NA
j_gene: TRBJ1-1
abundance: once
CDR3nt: TGTGCCAACAGCCTCGTCCAGAACACTGAAGCTTTCTTT
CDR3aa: CANSLVQNTEAFF

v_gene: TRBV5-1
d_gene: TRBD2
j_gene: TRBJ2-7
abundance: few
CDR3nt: TGCGCCAGCAGCTTGGGGTCCGGGGGGTACGAGCAGTACTTC
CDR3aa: CASSLGSGGYEQYF

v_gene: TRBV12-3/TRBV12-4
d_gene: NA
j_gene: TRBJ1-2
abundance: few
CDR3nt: TGTGCCAGCAGTTTGGGGACCGCTTGGGGCTACACCTTC
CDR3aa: CASSLGTAWGYTF

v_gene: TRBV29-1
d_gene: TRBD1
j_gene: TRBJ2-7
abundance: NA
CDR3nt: TGCAGCGTATTAAGGACAGGGAGCTACGAGCAGTACTTC
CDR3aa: CSVLRTGSYEQYF

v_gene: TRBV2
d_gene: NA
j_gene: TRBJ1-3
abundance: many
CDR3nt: TGTGCCAGCAGTGTCGCGTTCCCCCCTGGAAACACCATATATTTT
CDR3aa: CASSVAFPPGNTIYF

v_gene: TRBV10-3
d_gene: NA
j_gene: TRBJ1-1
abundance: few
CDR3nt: TGTGCCATCGGTGTCGGAGGGTACGGTACTGAAGCTTTCTTT
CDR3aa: CAIGVGGYGTEAFF

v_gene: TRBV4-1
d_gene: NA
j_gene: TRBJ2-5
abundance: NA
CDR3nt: TGCGCCAGCAGCCAAGATGATCGGGGCCCAGGGACCCAGTACTTC
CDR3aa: CASSQDDRGPGTQYF

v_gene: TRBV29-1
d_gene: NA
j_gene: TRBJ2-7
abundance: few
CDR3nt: TGCAGCGTCCGACGGGGTGAAGGCTACGAGCAGTACTTC
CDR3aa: CSVRRGEGYEQYF

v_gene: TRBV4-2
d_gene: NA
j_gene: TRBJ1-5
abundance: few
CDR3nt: TGTGCCAGCAGCCAAGGCGACGGTAGCTATCAGCCCCAGCATTTT
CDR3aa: CASSQGDGSYQPQHF

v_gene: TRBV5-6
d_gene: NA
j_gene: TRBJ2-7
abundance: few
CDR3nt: TGTGCCAGCAGCTTTGTTGGTAGCTCCTACGAGCAGTACTTC
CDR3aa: CASSFVGSSYEQYF

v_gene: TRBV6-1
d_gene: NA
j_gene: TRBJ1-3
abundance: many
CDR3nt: TGTGCCAGCAGTCAGCAACCTGGAAACACCATATATTTT
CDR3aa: CASSQQPGNTIYF

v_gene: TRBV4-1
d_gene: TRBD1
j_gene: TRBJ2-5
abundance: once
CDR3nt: TGCGCCAGCAGCCAAGGGGTAAGGGGGCAGGAGACCCAGTACTTC
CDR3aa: CASSQGVRGQETQYF

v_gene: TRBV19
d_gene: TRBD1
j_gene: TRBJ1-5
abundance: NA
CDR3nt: TGTGCCAGTAGTCTTGGACAGGGGGTAACTAGAAATCAGCCCCAGCATTTT
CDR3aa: CASSLGQGVTRNQPQHF

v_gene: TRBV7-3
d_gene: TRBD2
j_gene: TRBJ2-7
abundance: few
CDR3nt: TGTGCCAGCAGCCCGACTAGCGGAGACTACGAGCAGTACTTC
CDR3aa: CASSPTSGDYEQYF

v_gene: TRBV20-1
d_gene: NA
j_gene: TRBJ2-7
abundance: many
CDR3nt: TGCAGTGCGGCCCGTGGGGGATACGAGCAGTACTTC
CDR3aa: CSAARGGYEQYF

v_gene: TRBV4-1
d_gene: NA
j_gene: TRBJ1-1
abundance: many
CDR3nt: TGCGCCAGCAGCGTGGGAAGAGAGGCTGAAGCTTTCTTT
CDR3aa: CASSVGREAEAFF

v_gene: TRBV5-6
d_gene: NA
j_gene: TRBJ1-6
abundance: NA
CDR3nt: TGTGCCAGCAGCTTCCCTTCTTACTCAGGGGAAGAGGGAAATAATTCACCCCTCCACTTT
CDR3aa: CASSFPSYSGEEGNNSPLHF

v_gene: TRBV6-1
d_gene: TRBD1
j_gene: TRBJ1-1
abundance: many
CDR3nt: TGTGCCAGCACCCCCCAGGGGGCTATGAACACTGAAGCTTTCTTT
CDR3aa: CASTPQGAMNTEAFF

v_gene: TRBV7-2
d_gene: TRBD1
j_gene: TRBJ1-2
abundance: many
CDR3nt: TGTGCCAGCAGCGCTAGCCGACAGGGAAGTGGCTACACCTTC
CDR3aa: CASSASRQGSGYTF

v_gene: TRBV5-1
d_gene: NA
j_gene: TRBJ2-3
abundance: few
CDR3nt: TGCGCCAGCAGCCTCCACACAGATACGCAGTATTTT
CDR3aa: CASSLHTDTQYF

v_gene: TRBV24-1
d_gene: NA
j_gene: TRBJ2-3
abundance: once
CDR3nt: TGTGCCACAGGGGAAGGGGATGCGCAGTATTTT
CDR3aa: CATGEGDAQYF

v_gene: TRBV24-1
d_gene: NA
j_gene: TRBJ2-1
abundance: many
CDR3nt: TGTGCCACCAGTGAAAGTAATGAGCAGTTCTTC
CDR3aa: CATSESNEQFF

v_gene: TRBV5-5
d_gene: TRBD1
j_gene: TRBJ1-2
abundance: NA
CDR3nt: TGTGCCAGCAGCTTTCTCTCAGGGGGCACCTTC
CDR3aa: CASSFLSGGTF

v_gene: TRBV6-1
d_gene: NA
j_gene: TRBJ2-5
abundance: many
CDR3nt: TGTGCCAGCAATAGACAGCAAGAGACCCAGTACTTC
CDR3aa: CASNRQQETQYF

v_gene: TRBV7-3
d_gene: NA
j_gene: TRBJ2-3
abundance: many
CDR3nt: TGTGCCAGCAGCTTTTCGGGAGCTGCAGATACGCAGTATTTT
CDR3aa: CASSFSGAADTQYF

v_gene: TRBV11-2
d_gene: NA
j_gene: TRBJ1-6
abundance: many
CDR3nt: TGTGCCAGCAGCTTAGATCCCTTAGGAAATTCACCCCTCCACTTT
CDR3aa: CASSLDPLGNSPLHF

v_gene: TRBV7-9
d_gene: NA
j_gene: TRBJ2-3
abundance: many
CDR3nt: TGTGCCAGCAGCTTAGCCGCGGGAAGAAAGTACACAGATACGCAGTATTTT
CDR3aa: CASSLAAGRKYTDTQYF

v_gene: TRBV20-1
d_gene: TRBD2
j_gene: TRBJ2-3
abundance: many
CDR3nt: TGCACCATGACTGAGCGGGGGGGCCTTACAGATACGCAGTATTTT
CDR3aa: CTMTERGGLTDTQYF

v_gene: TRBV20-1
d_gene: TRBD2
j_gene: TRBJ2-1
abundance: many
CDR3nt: TGCAGTGCTAGTTGGGTAGCGGGGTCGGTTGGGCAGTTCTTC
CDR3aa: CSASWVAGSVGQFF

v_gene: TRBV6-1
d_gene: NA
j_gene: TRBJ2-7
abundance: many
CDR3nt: TGTGCCAGCAGTTTTACCCCCGCTCAAGCGAGCTCCTACGAGCAGTACTTC
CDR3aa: CASSFTPAQASSYEQYF

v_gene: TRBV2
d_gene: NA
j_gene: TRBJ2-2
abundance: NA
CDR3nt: TGTGCCAGCAGTGTTGGCGGAACCAACACCGGGGAGCTGTTTTTT
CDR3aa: CASSVGGTNTGELFF

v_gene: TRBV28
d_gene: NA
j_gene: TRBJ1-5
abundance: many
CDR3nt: TGTGCCTCCCACACCGGAGTAGGCAATCAGCCCCAGCATTTT
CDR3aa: CASHTGVGNQPQHF

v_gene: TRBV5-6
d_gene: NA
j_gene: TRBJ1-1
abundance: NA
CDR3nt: TGTGCCAGCAGCTTGTTGATGTCGGGGGGCGAAGCTTTCTTT
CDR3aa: CASSLLMSGGEAFF

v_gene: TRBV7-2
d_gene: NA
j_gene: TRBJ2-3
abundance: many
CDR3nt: TGTGCCAGCAGCCCATACTCGGACAGTTCGGATACGCAGTATTTT
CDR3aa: CASSPYSDSSDTQYF

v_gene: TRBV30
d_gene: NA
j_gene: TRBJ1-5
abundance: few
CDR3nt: TGTGCCTGCGGGGGAGGCGGAAGGAATCAGCCCCAGCATTTT
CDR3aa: CACGGGGRNQPQHF

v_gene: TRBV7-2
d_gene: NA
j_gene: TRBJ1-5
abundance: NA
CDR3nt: TGTGCCAGCAGCTTCTATGGCAATCAGCCCCAGCATTTT
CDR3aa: CASSFYGNQPQHF

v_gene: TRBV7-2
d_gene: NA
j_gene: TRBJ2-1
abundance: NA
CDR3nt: TGTGCCAGAAGCTTGTTTAGGGCAGACCCCTACAATGAGCAGTTCTTC
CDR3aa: CARSLFRADPYNEQFF

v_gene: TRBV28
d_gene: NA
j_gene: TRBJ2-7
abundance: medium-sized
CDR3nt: TGTGCCAGCAGTCTAGCGAGATACGAGCAGTACTTC
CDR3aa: CASSLARYEQYF

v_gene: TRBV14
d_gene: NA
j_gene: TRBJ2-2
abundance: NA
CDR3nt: TGTGTTAGCAGTCCTAATAGGGTCACCGGGGAGCTGTTTTTT
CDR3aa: CVSSPNRVTGELFF

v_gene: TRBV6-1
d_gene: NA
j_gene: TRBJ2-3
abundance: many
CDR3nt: TGTGCCAGCAACGACTTCACAGATACGCAGTATTTT
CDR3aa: CASNDFTDTQYF